These T cell receptor beta chains were read from a single sample in a study of naive and memory T cell subsets. TCRdb re-called the UMI-ligation and nested PCR reads through MiXCR, storing one row per CDR3 protein. The repertoire holds some 110,000 distinct CDR3 sequences, with just over 35% as singletons. Sequencing was done on a sample of central memory CD4+ T cells from blood. These receptors originate from a human donor in good health. Both conserved end residues are part of each CDR3. D genes are given only for firm matches. Clone size is not always given. Where it is, it says once, few, many or a class for expanded clones.

clone size	V gene	D gene	J gene	CDR3 DNA	CDR3 protein
few	TRBV3-1	TRBD2	TRBJ2-3	TGTGCCAGCAGCCAAGATCTAGCGGGAGGAACAGATACGCAGTATTTT	CASSQDLAGGTDTQYF
.	TRBV3-1	.	TRBJ1-2	TGTGCCAGCAGAGCCGCGGACTATGGCTACACCTTC	CASRAADYGYTF
.	TRBV7-9	.	TRBJ1-1	TGTGCCAGCAGCTTAGCGACGGACACTGAAGCTTTCTTT	CASSLATDTEAFF
.	TRBV29-1	.	TRBJ2-7	TGCAGCGTTGGAGGGCAGGGCGGTGCCGAGCAGTACTTC	CSVGGQGGAEQYF
.	TRBV11-2	.	TRBJ2-7	TGTGCCAGCAGCTTCACCGGGACCTATAAAAGCGAGCAGTACTTC	CASSFTGTYKSEQYF
.	TRBV4-1	.	TRBJ1-1	TGCGCCAGCAGCCAAGACAGGGGAGTGACTGAAGCTTTCTTT	CASSQDRGVTEAFF
.	TRBV7-9	TRBD2	TRBJ2-1	TGTGCCAGCAGCTTAGGGGCGGGAGGAGGCTACAATGAGCAGTTCTTC	CASSLGAGGGYNEQFF
.	TRBV20-1	.	TRBJ2-3	TGCAGTGCTAGAGATTTCGGGGGCTCTCCAGATACGCAGTATTTT	CSARDFGGSPDTQYF
few	TRBV4-2	TRBD2	TRBJ2-2	TGTGCCAGCAGCCAAGGGACTAGCGGGAGGCGGGCCGGGGAGCTGTTTTTT	CASSQGTSGRRAGELFF
.	TRBV5-4	.	TRBJ2-5	TGTGCCAGCAGCTTATCGGAGACCCAGTACTTC	CASSLSETQYF
.	TRBV20-1	.	TRBJ1-2	TGCAGTGCTATCCAAGAAAGGGGCTATGGCTACACCTTC	CSAIQERGYGYTF
.	TRBV28	.	TRBJ1-5	TGTGCCAGCAGTCCTGCCAAAGGACGCAATCAGCCCCAGCATTTT	CASSPAKGRNQPQHF